This is a list of T cell receptor beta chains from one sample in a study of TIL therapy for anti-PD-1-resistant metastatic lung cancer. The table came from immunoSEQ multiplex PCR; TCRdb's copy has only in-frame clones and leaves some out. The profile shows about 100,000 clones, about two thirds of them singletons. Sequencing used tumor tissue, obtained at baseline. Every receptor here comes from a person between 25 and 79 years old with non-small cell lung cancer. The CDR3 runs from the conserved cysteine through the conserved F or W. The D gene is left open where the match is weak. Part of the rows lack a size; the others show once, few, many or a class for expanded clones.

j_call clone_size d_call v_call cdr3_nt cdr3_aa
TRBJ1-5 many . TRBV12-3/TRBV12-4 TGTGCCAGCAGTTTTTCGGCCAATCAGCCCCAGCATTTT CASSFSANQPQHF
TRBJ2-3 . TRBD2 TRBV3-1/TRBV3-2 TGTGCCAGCAGCACCCGGGGGGGCGGCACAGATACGCAGTATTTT CASSTRGGGTDTQYF
TRBJ1-3 few . TRBV19 TGTGCCAGTAGTATGACTCAGAGCTCTGGAAACACCATATATTTT CASSMTQSSGNTIYF
TRBJ2-1 . . TRBV11-1 TGTGCCAGCAGCTATAGCGGCTCCTACAATGAGCAGTTCTTC CASSYSGSYNEQFF
TRBJ2-7 few . TRBV7-2 TGTGCCAGCAGCTTTGATAGGGACTTCATCTACGAGCAGTACTTC CASSFDRDFIYEQYF
TRBJ2-1 . TRBD2 TRBV6-5 TGTGCCAGCAGTTACGCGGGGGGGTATATCAATGAGCAGTTCTTC CASSYAGGYINEQFF
TRBJ1-2 . . TRBV5-1 TGCGCCAGCAGCTTGGGTTCAGTTGGCTACACCTTC CASSLGSVGYTF
TRBJ1-3 . . TRBV6-5 TGTGCCAGCAGTACCCCCAGGGAGCAGGGAAACACCATATATTTT CASSTPREQGNTIYF
TRBJ2-1 . TRBD2 TRBV7-3 TGTGCCAGCAGCTGGGGGGGACTAGCGGGAGATGAGCAGTTCTTC CASSWGGLAGDEQFF
TRBJ1-5 few . TRBV5-1 TGCGCCAGCAGCTTGGACGGGAATAATCAGCCCCAGCATTTT CASSLDGNNQPQHF
TRBJ1-2 many . TRBV7-9 TGTGCCAGCAGCTTAGAGGGGCCCAAGGGCTACACCTTC CASSLEGPKGYTF
TRBJ2-5 . . TRBV7-3 TGTGCCAGCAGCTTATCTTCGGGGTCCCGGGAGACCCAGTACTTC CASSLSSGSRETQYF
TRBJ2-1 . TRBD2 TRBV18 TGTGCCAGCTCACCGCCCGGGACTAGCGGGAAGGGTGAGCAGTTCTTC CASSPPGTSGKGEQFF
TRBJ1-1 . TRBD1 TRBV6-1 TGTGCCAGCAGTGATCAGGGGGGCACTGAAGCTTTCTTT CASSDQGGTEAFF
TRBJ1-3 few TRBD1 TRBV7-8 TGTGCCAGCAGTCCAGGGCTGGAGGGGGCGGCTGGAAACACCATATATTTT CASSPGLEGAAGNTIYF
TRBJ2-7 . . TRBV9 TGTGCCAGCAGCGTCACCGGGACGGCTTCCTACGAGCAGTACTTC CASSVTGTASYEQYF
TRBJ2-5 . . TRBV7-7 TGTGCTAGCAGTAGGAACGGGAGAGGACAAGAGACCCAGTACTTC CASSRNGRGQETQYF
TRBJ2-7 few . TRBV6-5 TGTGCCAGCTCCCCCGGCTTGAAGCAGTACTTC CASSPGLKQYF
TRBJ1-5 . . TRBV28 TGTGCCAGCGGATTGGTTAGCAATCAGCCCCAGCATTTT CASGLVSNQPQHF
TRBJ1-5 few . TRBV12-3/TRBV12-4 TGTGCCAGCAGGCACGGAGGTCAGCCCCAGCATTTT CASRHGGQPQHF
TRBJ1-2 . TRBD1 TRBV27 TGTGCCAGCAGTCAAACAGGGGGCCCTAACTATGGCTACACCTTC CASSQTGGPNYGYTF
TRBJ2-7 . TRBD2 TRBV7-3 TGTGCCAGCAGCTTAGCGGGGGGCTACGAGCAGTACTTC CASSLAGGYEQYF
TRBJ1-3 . TRBD1 TRBV4-3 TGCGCCAGCAGCCAAGCTGCGACAGGGATTAGAAACACCATATATTTT CASSQAATGIRNTIYF
TRBJ1-5 . . TRBV18 TGTGCCAGCTTCGCGGACAACAATCAGCCCCAGCATTTT CASFADNNQPQHF
TRBJ2-1 . . TRBV6-2/TRBV6-3 TGTGCCAGCAGTTACCCGGGCGGTCGAACCTCTACGTTTGGGAATGAGCAGTTCTTC CASSYPGGRTSTFGNEQFF
TRBJ1-1 . . TRBV15 TGTGCCACCAGCAGAGATGTGATGACTGAAGCTTTCTTT CATSRDVMTEAFF
TRBJ2-3 few TRBD1 TRBV29-1 TGCAGCGTGGAGGGACAGGGGCTCACAGATACGCAGTATTTT CSVEGQGLTDTQYF
TRBJ2-7 once . TRBV29-1 TGCAGCGTTTCACAGGGTACCTACGAGCAGTACTTC CSVSQGTYEQYF
TRBJ1-6 . TRBD1 TRBV30 TGTGCCTGGACCGGCCAGGGGGCTTTCAGTTCACCCCTCCACTTT CAWTGQGAFSSPLHF
TRBJ1-5 few . TRBV19 TGTGCCTCAGGCGAGAGGGTCAATCAGCCCCAGCATTTT CASGERVNQPQHF
TRBJ2-6 few . TRBV19 TGTGCCAGTAGTATCCCAGACACCTCTGGGGCCAACGTCCTGACTTTC CASSIPDTSGANVLTF
TRBJ2-1 . . TRBV15 TGTGCCACCAGCAGAGATCAAGTCAATGAGCAGTTCTTC CATSRDQVNEQFF
TRBJ2-7 . TRBD1 TRBV28 TGTGCCAGCAGTTTTCTCCCGGCAAACAGGGGGATCACCTACGAGCAGTACTTC CASSFLPANRGITYEQYF
TRBJ1-2 . TRBD1 TRBV5-4 TGTGCTACCCGAGAGGCCACCAGGACAGGCTATGGCTACACCTTC CATREATRTGYGYTF
TRBJ2-7 once TRBD2 TRBV5-6 TGTGCCAGCAGAAGGAGCGGGAGAGGGTACGAGCAGTACTTC CASRRSGRGYEQYF
TRBJ1-5 . . TRBV28 TGTGCCAGCAGTTTGGGCGTCGTCAATCAGCCCCAGCATTTT CASSLGVVNQPQHF
TRBJ2-3 once . TRBV7-2 TGTGCCAGCAGCTTAGCGTCTCAGGGAACAGATACGCAGTATTTT CASSLASQGTDTQYF
TRBJ2-3 . . TRBV3-1/TRBV3-2 TGTGCCAGCAGCCAAAAGGTGTTTAGCACAGATACGCAGTATTTT CASSQKVFSTDTQYF
TRBJ2-7 . TRBD2 TRBV28 TGTGCCAGCAGTGGGTGGACTAGCGGGAGTGTCTCCTACGAGCAGTACTTC CASSGWTSGSVSYEQYF
TRBJ2-5 . . TRBV9 TGTGCCAGCAGCGTAGCTGGGGCCCTCCAAGAGACCCAGTACTTC CASSVAGALQETQYF
TRBJ1-2 once . TRBV28 TGTGCCAGCAGTCGCACAATCAAGAATGGCTACACCTTC CASSRTIKNGYTF
TRBJ2-7 . . TRBV27 TGTGCCAGCAGTTTCAAGCCGGTAAGCTCCTACGAGCAGTACTTC CASSFKPVSSYEQYF
TRBJ1-1 . TRBD1 TRBV10-3 TGTGCCATCAGTGCGAGGGGGACAGGGGAAAACATCGGGAACACTGAAGCTTTCTTT CAISARGTGENIGNTEAFF
TRBJ1-6 once . TRBV4-2 TGTGCCAGCAGCCAAGTACAATCCCGGGGTAATTCACCCCTCCACTTT CASSQVQSRGNSPLHF
TRBJ2-7 . . TRBV5-6 TGTGCCAGCAGCTTGGCGGTAGGGAGGGAGCAGTACTTC CASSLAVGREQYF